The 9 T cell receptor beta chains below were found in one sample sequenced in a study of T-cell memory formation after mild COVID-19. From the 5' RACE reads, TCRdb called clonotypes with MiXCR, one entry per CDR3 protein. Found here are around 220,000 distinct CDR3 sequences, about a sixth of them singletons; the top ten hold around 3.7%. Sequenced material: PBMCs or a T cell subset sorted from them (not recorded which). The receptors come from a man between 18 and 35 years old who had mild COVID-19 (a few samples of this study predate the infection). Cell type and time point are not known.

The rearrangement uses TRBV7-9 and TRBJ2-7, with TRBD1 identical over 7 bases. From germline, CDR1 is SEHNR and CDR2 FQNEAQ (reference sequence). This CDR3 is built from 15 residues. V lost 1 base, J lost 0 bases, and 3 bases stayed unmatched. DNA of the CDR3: TGTGCCAGCAGCTTAGACCGGGACAGCTCCTACGAGCAGTACTTC. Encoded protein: CASSLDRDSSYEQYF.

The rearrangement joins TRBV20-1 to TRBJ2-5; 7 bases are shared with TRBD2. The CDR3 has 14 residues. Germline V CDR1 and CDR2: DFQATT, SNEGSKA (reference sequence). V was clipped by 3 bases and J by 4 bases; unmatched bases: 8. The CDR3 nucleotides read TGCAGTGCTAGTGGGGAGGGCTTGGGAGAGACCCAGTACTTC. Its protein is CSASGEGLGETQYF.

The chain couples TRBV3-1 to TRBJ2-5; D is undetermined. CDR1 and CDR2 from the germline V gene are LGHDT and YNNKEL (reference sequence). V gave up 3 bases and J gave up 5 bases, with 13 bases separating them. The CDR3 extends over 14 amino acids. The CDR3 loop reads CASSHTPDWETQYF. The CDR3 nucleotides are TGTGCCAGCAGCCACACTCCGGATTGGGAGACCCAGTACTTC.

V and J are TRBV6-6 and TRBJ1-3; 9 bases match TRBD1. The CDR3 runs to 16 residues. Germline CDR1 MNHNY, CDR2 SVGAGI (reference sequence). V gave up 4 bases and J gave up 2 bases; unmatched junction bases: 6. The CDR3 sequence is CASSSTGQGTGNTIYF. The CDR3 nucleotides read TGTGCCAGCAGTTCAACCGGACAGGGGACTGGAAACACCATATATTTT.

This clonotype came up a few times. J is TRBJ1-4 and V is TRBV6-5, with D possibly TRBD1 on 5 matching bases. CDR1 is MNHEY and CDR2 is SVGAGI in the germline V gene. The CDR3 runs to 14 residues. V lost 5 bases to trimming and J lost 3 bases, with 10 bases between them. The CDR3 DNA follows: TGTGCCAGCAGTCGGGACGGGCCTAATGAAAAACTGTTTTTT. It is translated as CASSRDGPNEKLFF.

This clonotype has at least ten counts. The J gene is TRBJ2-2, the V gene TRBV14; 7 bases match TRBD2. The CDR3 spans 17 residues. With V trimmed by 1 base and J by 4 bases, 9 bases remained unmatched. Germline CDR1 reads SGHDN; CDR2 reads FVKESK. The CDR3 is CASSQGPRGRLTGELFF. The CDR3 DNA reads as TGTGCCAGCAGCCAAGGCCCGCGGGGGAGGCTCACCGGGGAGCTGTTTTTT. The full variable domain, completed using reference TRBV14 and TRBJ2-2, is EAGVTQFPSHSVIEKGQTVTLRCDPISGHDNLYWYRRVMGKEIKFLLHFVKESKQDESGMPNNRFLAERTGGTYSTLKVQPAELEDSGVYFCASSQGPRGRLTGELFFGEGSRLTVL.

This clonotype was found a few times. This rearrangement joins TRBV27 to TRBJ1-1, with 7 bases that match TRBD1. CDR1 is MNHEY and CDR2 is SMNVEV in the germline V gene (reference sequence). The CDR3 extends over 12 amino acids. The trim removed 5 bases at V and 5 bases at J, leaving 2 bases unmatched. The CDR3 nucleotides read TGTGCCAGCAGTAACAGGGGAACTGAAGCTTTCTTT. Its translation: CASSNRGTEAFF.

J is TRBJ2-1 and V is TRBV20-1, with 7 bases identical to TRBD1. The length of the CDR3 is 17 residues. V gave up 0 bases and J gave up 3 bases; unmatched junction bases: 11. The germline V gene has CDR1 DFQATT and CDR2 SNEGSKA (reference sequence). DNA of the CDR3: TGCAGTGCTAGAGACCCCGTTAGAGGGGGCGTCTACAATGAGCAGTTCTTC. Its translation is CSARDPVRGGVYNEQFF.

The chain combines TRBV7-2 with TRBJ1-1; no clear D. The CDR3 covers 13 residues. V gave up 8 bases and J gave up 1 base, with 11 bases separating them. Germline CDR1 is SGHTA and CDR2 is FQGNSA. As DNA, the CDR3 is TGTGCCAGCGGGCCCACCAAGAACACTGAAGCTTTCTTT. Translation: CASGPTKNTEAFF.